This is a list of T cell receptor beta chains from one sample in a study of T cell responses to AZD1222 COVID-19 vaccine. Profiled with immunoSEQ multiplex PCR; TCRdb holds only in-frame clones, not every one. The sample shows 100,000 to 150,000 clones, approximately 88% of them seen only once. Sequencing used peripheral blood, obtained on day 0 of AZD1222 vaccination. The receptor source for this set is an adult in good health. Both conserved end residues are part of each CDR3. The D gene is left open where the match is weak. Part of the rows lack a size; the others show once, few, many or a class for expanded clones.

TRBJ2-7 NA TRBV6-6 NA CASLLDGTGSYEQYF TGTGCCAGCCTCCTGGACGGGACGGGATCTTACGAGCAGTACTTC
TRBJ1-5 NA TRBV19 NA CASPPSQPQHF TGTGCCAGTCCACCCTCTCAGCCCCAGCATTTT
TRBJ1-6 NA TRBV7-3 NA CASSLIGAGSSPLHF TGTGCCAGCAGCCTCATCGGCGCGGGGAGTTCACCCCTCCACTTT
TRBJ1-2 NA TRBV7-2 NA CASSRVGTPGGYTF TGTGCCAGCAGCAGGGTCGGGACGCCGGGTGGCTACACCTTC
TRBJ1-5 NA TRBV2 NA CASQRDINQPQHF TGTGCCAGCCAGAGGGACATTAATCAGCCCCAGCATTTT
TRBJ2-5 NA TRBV6-5 NA CASSYFWHKGQETQYF TGTGCCAGCAGTTACTTTTGGCACAAGGGTCAAGAGACCCAGTACTTC
TRBJ2-2 NA TRBV9 NA CASSSRPSRDPNTGELFF TGTGCCAGCAGCTCACGCCCGAGCCGGGACCCGAACACCGGGGAGCTGTTTTTT
TRBJ1-3 NA TRBV5-4 TRBD1 CASSSTGQGGNTIYF TGTGCCAGCAGCTCCACGGGACAGGGTGGAAACACCATATATTTT
TRBJ2-5 NA TRBV5-5 TRBD1 CASTRLLTGDPSQYF TGTGCCAGCACCCGACTCCTGACAGGGGACCCGTCCCAGTACTTC
TRBJ2-5 NA TRBV7-2 NA CASSLRAGPETQYF TGTGCCAGCAGCTTACGAGCAGGCCCGGAGACCCAGTACTTC
TRBJ2-1 NA TRBV7-9 NA CASSLETLEQFF TGTGCCAGCAGCTTAGAAACATTGGAGCAGTTCTTC
TRBJ1-3 NA TRBV7-2 NA CASSPGNTGNTIYF TGTGCCAGCAGCCCGGGGAATACTGGAAACACCATATATTTT
TRBJ1-2 NA TRBV4-3 NA CASSQGSIGVTIGYTF TGCGCCAGCAGCCAAGGGAGTATAGGGGTCACGATTGGCTACACCTTC
TRBJ1-6 once TRBV18 NA CASSPPYGLSPLHF TGTGCCAGCTCACCACCTTATGGGCTCTCACCCCTCCACTTT
TRBJ2-5 few TRBV7-2 NA CASSLNQGQETQYF TGTGCCAGCAGCTTAAACCAGGGCCAAGAGACCCAGTACTTC
TRBJ2-3 NA TRBV13 NA CASSLVGTDTQYF TGTGCCAGCAGCTTAGTCGGGACAGATACGCAGTATTTT
TRBJ2-3 NA TRBV20-1 TRBD2 CSASRTSTDTQYF TGCAGTGCTAGTCGGACTAGTACAGATACGCAGTATTTT
TRBJ2-3 NA TRBV30 TRBD2 CAWSGGLAGADTQYF TGTGCCTGGAGTGGCGGACTAGCGGGGGCAGATACGCAGTATTTT
TRBJ1-5 NA TRBV7-9 NA CASSYPNSIDQPQHF TGTGCCAGCAGCTACCCGAACTCGATTGATCAGCCCCAGCATTTT
TRBJ2-5 NA TRBV9 NA CASSVDSGVNQETQYF TGTGCCAGCAGCGTAGATAGCGGCGTTAATCAGGAGACCCAGTACTTC
TRBJ2-7 NA TRBV25-1 NA CASSAASNDEQYF TGTGCCAGCAGTGCGGCTAGCAACGACGAGCAGTACTTC
TRBJ2-3 NA TRBV9 NA CASSVHRITDTQYF TGTGCCAGCAGCGTGCACAGGATCACAGATACGCAGTATTTT
TRBJ2-2 NA TRBV28 TRBD1 CASAQTGVGTGELFF TGTGCCAGCGCCCAAACAGGGGTGGGCACCGGGGAGCTGTTTTTT